One sample yielded the 6 T cell receptor beta chains listed below, sequenced in a study of cytotoxic CD8 clonotypes in ibrutinib-treated CLL. Sequenced by immunoSEQ multiplex PCR; TCRdb stores in-frame clones only, minus some. The data contain approximately 320,000 clones, 67% of them singletons. Sample: PBMCs, taken after 36 months of ibrutinib treatment. These receptors all come from a human donor with chronic lymphocytic leukemia.

The chain carries TRBV19 and TRBJ1-5, with D possibly being TRBD1 (5 bases). Germline V gene lookup returns CDR1 LNHDA and CDR2 SQIVND (reference sequence). This CDR3 spans 13 amino acids. V was clipped by 5 bases and J by 10 bases, with 15 bases between them. CDR3 sequence reads: CASSSQDGTPQHF. The CDR3 coding sequence is TGTGCCAGTAGTTCCCAAGACGGGACCCCCCAGCATTTT.

This clone occurred a few times. The CDR3 DNA is TGTGCCAGCAGTTTTGGGGGGAACTACGAGCAGTACTTC. This encodes CASSFGGNYEQYF. The rearrangement links TRBV27 to TRBJ2-7, with D maybe TRBD2 (6 bases). The CDR3 is made up of 13 amino acids. V was cut by 3 bases and J by 3 bases, with 9 bases left in between. Germline loops: CDR1 MNHEY, CDR2 SMNVEV (reference sequence).

This clone was observed a single time. This chain joins TRBV15 and TRBJ2-7; D is unclear. CDR3 length: 13 amino acids. Trimming pared 0 bases from V and 7 bases from J, leaving 10 bases between. Germline-derived CDR1 and CDR2 are LNHNV and YYDKDF (reference sequence). The CDR3 here is CATSRDIDGEQYF. In DNA form, the CDR3 reads TGTGCCACCAGCAGAGATATAGACGGGGAGCAGTACTTC.

This chain connects TRBV28 to TRBJ2-7, with a weak D call TRBD1 (6 bases). CDR1 is MDHEN and CDR2 is SYDVKM in the germline V gene. CDR3 size: 15 residues. V dropped 0 bases and J dropped 4 bases, with 13 bases sitting between them. The CDR3 DNA follows: TGTGCCAGCAGTTTATGGAGACAGGTCCTATACGAGCAGTACTTC. This gives the protein CASSLWRQVLYEQYF.

This clone has more than one count but fewer than ten. The chain joins TRBV5-1 to TRBJ1-3; D not resolved. Trimming stripped 0 bases from V and 0 bases from J, with 10 bases between. The CDR3 contains 16 residues. The V gene's germline CDR1 is SGHRS and CDR2 YFSETQ. The CDR3 is CASSLDLLSSGNTIYF. Written as DNA, the CDR3 is TGCGCCAGCAGCTTGGATCTGCTTAGCTCTGGAAACACCATATATTTT. The whole variable domain, remainder taken from reference TRBV5-1 and TRBJ1-3, is KAGVTQTPRYLIKTRGQQVTLSCSPISGHRSVSWYQQTPGQGLQFLFEYFSETQRNKGNFPGRFSGRQFSNSRSEMNVSTLELGDSALYLCASSLDLLSSGNTIYFGEGSWLTVV.

This clone showed up just once. This chain links TRBV9 with TRBJ1-2; tentatively, D is TRBD1 (5 bases). CDR3 size: 13 residues. Germline CDR1 is SGDLS and CDR2 is YYNGEE. V dropped 0 bases and J dropped 4 bases, with 7 bases sitting between them. CDR3 DNA sequence: TGTGCCAGCAGCGTAGCGCAGGGCTATGGCTACACCTTC. Protein product: CASSVAQGYGYTF.